This section outlines one TCR beta chain sequence together with its context. Antigen unknown. The sample originates from a study of cytomegalovirus exposure and HLA in healthy donors. Study results and caveats: As a later analysis showed, a missense DCLRE1C variant was linked to trimming of TCR beta V- and J-genes. It was likely that a cluster of highly shared sequence variants was a sequencing artifact. CMV serostatus was the only immune exposure information that was available. Most CMV-associated TCR beta chains appeared HLA-restricted in a later analysis.

The PCR had 60 Vbeta and 13 Jbeta primers. Using immunoSEQ multiplex PCR, the repertoire was profiled, and TCRdb retains in-frame clones only, with some absent. The sample's table shows more than 50,000 clones. The CDR3 is 17 residues long. From germline, CDR1 is SGHAT and CDR2 FQNNGV. The ends were cut back, 6 bases at V and 6 bases at J, with 21 bases in the middle. Sequenced input: PBMCs. This receptor was taken from a woman between 40 and 50 years old in good health and CMV-seronegative. The rearrangement uses TRBV11-2 and TRBJ1-6; D is undetermined. DNA of the CDR3: TGTGCCAGCAGGTTCTCGGGTGGCCTATTGCTTAATTCACCCCTCCACTTT. Encoded protein: CASRFSGGLLLNSPLHF.